The T cell receptor beta chain under discussion was sequenced for a study of cytomegalovirus exposure and HLA in healthy donors. Study conclusions and caveats: Among TCR beta chains of equal frequency, HLA-associated ones were more clonally expanded in a later analysis. Among TCR beta chains, those listed as cytomegalovirus-associated numbered approximately 150. A few chains linked to CMV were shown in vitro to be specific for CMV antigens.

13 Jbeta primers and 60 Vbeta primers were used for the PCR. Authors' data handling: Around 11 million shared chains were among some 80 million unique TCR beta chains counted in a later analysis. Profiled with immunoSEQ multiplex PCR; TCRdb holds only in-frame clones, not every one. V, J and clone size were drawn from that table, and D and trimming were deduced from the DNA. Among about 150,000 clones listed, approximately 73% were seen once. The table lists this clone with a few counts. Antigen: not known. CDR1 is MNHEY and CDR2 is SVGAGI in the germline V gene. CDR3 length: 14 amino acids. Unmatched junction bases numbered 5, after V lost 0 bases and J lost 8 bases.

This sequence was found in a man aged 25-45 years in good health and CMV-seropositive. The material sequenced was PBMCs. The chain carries TRBV6-5 and TRBJ2-3; 7 nucleotides agree with TRBD1. CDR3 region: CASSYSRDRATQYF. CDR3 nucleotide sequence: TGTGCCAGCAGTTACTCTCGGGACAGAGCTACGCAGTATTTT.